Listed below are T cell receptor beta chains from one sample, sequenced in a study of blood T cell repertoires in COVID-19. Libraries were prepared by immunoSEQ multiplex PCR; TCRdb keeps only in-frame clonotypes and omits some of them. This table has some 220,000 clones, 70% to 90% appearing once. Source material: peripheral blood. These receptor sequences come from a man over 45 who had recovered from COVID-19. The CDR3 runs from the conserved cysteine through the conserved F or W. D genes are given only for firm matches.

V gene: TRBV18; D gene: TRBD1; CDR3 protein: CASSRQPGQGLETSSGNTIYF
V gene: TRBV2; D gene: TRBD1; CDR3 protein: CASRTDRGSNQPQHF
V gene: TRBV3-1/TRBV3-2; D gene: -; CDR3 protein: CASSRYSFSGNTIYF
V gene: TRBV28; D gene: TRBD1; CDR3 protein: CASRRTGGGNTGELFF
V gene: TRBV30; D gene: TRBD2; CDR3 protein: CAWRSGTSGSKTQYF
V gene: TRBV30; D gene: -; CDR3 protein: CAAATGFSRVLTF
V gene: TRBV27; D gene: -; CDR3 protein: CASSGGQLEQFF
V gene: TRBV11-2; D gene: -; CDR3 protein: CASSPGAGRDTQYF
V gene: TRBV7-6; D gene: TRBD2; CDR3 protein: CASSLGRGLEGVTDTQYF
V gene: TRBV9; D gene: TRBD1; CDR3 protein: CLGLGQGYEQYF
V gene: TRBV29-1; D gene: TRBD2; CDR3 protein: CSVPRTSTDEQFF
V gene: TRBV19; D gene: -; CDR3 protein: CASSIQERTGELFF
V gene: TRBV9; D gene: TRBD2; CDR3 protein: CASSSRTSGRAGETQYF
V gene: TRBV5-8; D gene: -; CDR3 protein: CASSFIQENNSPLHF
V gene: TRBV24-1; D gene: -; CDR3 protein: CATSDRSRPGETQYF
V gene: TRBV27; D gene: TRBD2; CDR3 protein: CASSLNLGLYNEQFF
V gene: TRBV28; D gene: TRBD2; CDR3 protein: CASSTRLAGLSSYEQYF
V gene: TRBV30; D gene: TRBD2; CDR3 protein: CAWSGGRGGSSYNEQFF
V gene: TRBV4-1; D gene: -; CDR3 protein: CASSLRHNEKLFF
V gene: TRBV7-9; D gene: TRBD1; CDR3 protein: CASSLRQGNEKLFF
V gene: TRBV19; D gene: -; CDR3 protein: CARADSNQPQHF
V gene: TRBV6-2/TRBV6-3; D gene: TRBD2; CDR3 protein: CASSSALAGPNTGELFF
V gene: TRBV28; D gene: TRBD2; CDR3 protein: CASSSPGTSGRAGYEQYF